The T cell receptor (beta chain) described here comes from a study of identical twins. The study, taken as a whole, reports: For cord blood, abundant beta clonotypes had fewer insertions, unlike memory repertoires, which showed none. Out-of-frame alpha sequences shared by twins showed excess low generation probability.

Points on this clonotype: Antigen unknown.

The CDR3 contains 13 residues. Between the trimmed V and J ends, which lost 6 bases and 1 base, there was a span of 9 bases. A template switching step contributed a universal primer site, while unique molecular identifiers were present in the cDNA. Each CDR3 protein is one row after TCRdb ran MiXCR on the 5' RACE reads. The table lists fewer than 650,000 distinct CDR3 sequences, nearly 10% of them singletons. The data also belong to a second study, concerning yellow fever vaccine responses in identical twins. That report notes: It has been reported that, in twins, the vaccine T cell response seemed partly convergent and partly personalized.

Sequenced sample: PBMCs. This clonotype was obtained from a woman aged 18-35 years in good health. The chain recombines TRBV12-3 or TRBV12-4 with TRBJ1-1, with D maybe TRBD1 (5 bases). CDR3 DNA: TGTGCCAGCAGGCAGACAGCGAACACTGAAGCTTTCTTT. Amino acids: CASRQTANTEAFF.